The subject of this entry is one T cell receptor (beta chain). As yet, its antigen is unknown. Per germline, CDR1 SGHVS and CDR2 FNYEAQ. This CDR3 contains 15 residues. V was cut by 1 base and J by 5 bases, with 12 bases left in between. Researchers ran the PCR with 60 Vbeta and 13 Jbeta primers. TCRdb's copy holds only in-frame clones and misses some; the assay was immunoSEQ multiplex PCR. The sample carries 100,000 to 150,000 clones, approximately 80% recorded once. This sample was taken from a study of cytomegalovirus exposure and HLA in healthy donors. General observations from the study: TRBV6-2, TRBV6-3 and other indistinguishable V segments were excluded. Some highly shared sequence variants likely arose as a pipeline artifact. The number of N-insertions in an Asian-associated ancestry cluster was reportedly below the approximately 600-donor mean in a later analysis.

The clonotype originates from a young man in good health and CMV-seronegative. Sequences were obtained from PBMCs. V is TRBV7-6 and J is TRBJ1-5; a possible D gene is TRBD1 (5 bases). The CDR3 DNA reads TGTGCCAGCAGCTTAGTGCAGGGAACGGATCAGCCCCAGCATTTT. This sequence encodes CASSLVQGTDQPQHF.